The following is a T cell receptor (beta chain) sequence with its context. The antigen remains undetermined. The data derive from a study of T cell repertoires in cytomegalovirus infection. For the study at large: Well-studied HLA-B-restricted CMV epitopes were used in the study alongside recently identified HLA-C-restricted ones. Public TCR beta signatures marked donors with CMV infection and the matching HLA. Study conclusions and caveats: The ex vivo response showed dominance by HLA-C-restricted CMV-specific TCR beta clonotypes. Frequencies of public TCR beta families were cumulated, and this identified carriers of CMV plus the relevant HLA.

TCRdb analysed the reads with MiXCR anew, one entry per CDR3 protein. The sample includes 200,000 or so distinct CDR3 sequences, 38% seen only once; the top ten take roughly three fifths. V was trimmed by 1 base and J by 2 bases, leaving 3 bases between them. The CDR3 runs to 13 residues. Germline CDR1 and CDR2: SEHNR and FQNEAQ (reference sequence). V is TRBV7-9 and J is TRBJ1-3, with D unclear. Here the sequenced sample was CD8+ T cells from cultured PBMCs, taken from culture after CMV antigen stimulation. The clonotype was recovered from a human donor in good health (CMV status not recorded). Some clones in this sample may be carry-over from other donors' samples. The CDR3 DNA reads as TGTGCCAGCAGCTTAGGTACTGGAAACACCATATATTTT. It encodes CASSLGTGNTIYF.